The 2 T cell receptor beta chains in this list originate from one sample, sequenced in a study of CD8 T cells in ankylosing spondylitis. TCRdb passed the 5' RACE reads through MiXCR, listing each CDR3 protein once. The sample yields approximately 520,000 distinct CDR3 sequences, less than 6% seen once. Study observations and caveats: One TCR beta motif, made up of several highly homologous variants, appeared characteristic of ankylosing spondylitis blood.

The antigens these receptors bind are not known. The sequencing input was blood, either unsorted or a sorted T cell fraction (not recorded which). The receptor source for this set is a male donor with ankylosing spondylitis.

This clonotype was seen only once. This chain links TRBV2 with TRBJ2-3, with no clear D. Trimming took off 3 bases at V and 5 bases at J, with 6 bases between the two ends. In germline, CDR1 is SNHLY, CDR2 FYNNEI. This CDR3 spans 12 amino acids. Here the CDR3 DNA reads TGTGCCAGCAGTGATAATAGAGATACGCAGTATTTT. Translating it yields CASSDNRDTQYF.

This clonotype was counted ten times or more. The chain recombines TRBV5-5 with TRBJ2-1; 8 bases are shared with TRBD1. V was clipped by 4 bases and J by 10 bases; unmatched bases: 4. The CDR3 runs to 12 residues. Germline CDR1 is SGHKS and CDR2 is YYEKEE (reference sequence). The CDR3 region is CASSPDRDEQFF. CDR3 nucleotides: TGTGCCAGCAGCCCGGACAGGGACGAGCAGTTCTTC.